These T cell receptor beta chains were read from a single sample in a study of T cells in Graves' hyperthyroidism and ophthalmopathy. A single record per CDR3 protein comes from TCRdb applying MiXCR to the multiplex PCR reads. The repertoire has 35,000 or so distinct CDR3 sequences, under 60% of them found once; the top ten carry about 17%. The sequencing input was blood. All receptors derive from a man between 35 and 55 years old with Graves' ophthalmopathy. Both conserved end residues are part of each CDR3. The D gene is left open where the match is weak. Rows may omit the clone size; those that give it use once, few, many or a size class.

j_call | v_call | d_call | clone_size | cdr3_nt | cdr3_aa
TRBJ2-3 | TRBV18 | TRBD1 | . | TGTGCCAGCTCACCAGACAGGGGGCGGGCAGATACGCAGTATTTT | CASSPDRGRADTQYF
TRBJ2-5 | TRBV29-1 | TRBD2 | . | TGCAGCAGTGAAGGAGGTCTAGCGGGATCTTGGGAGACCCAGTACTTC | CSSEGGLAGSWETQYF
TRBJ2-3 | TRBV7-6 | . | . | TGTGCCAGCAGCCCGGGACGTCGGCCCCCAGATACGCAGTATTTT | CASSPGRRPPDTQYF
TRBJ2-1 | TRBV19 | . | . | TGTGCCAGTAGTGCGACAATGTTGTATGAGCAGTTCTTC | CASSATMLYEQFF
TRBJ1-1 | TRBV29-1 | . | . | TGCAGCGCCGGTCGGGGGGCGACCACTGAAGCTTCCTTT | CSAGRGATTEASF
TRBJ1-3 | TRBV19 | . | . | TGTGCCAGTAGTGGGTTGGGGAGACGGTGGGCCATATATTTT | CASSGLGRRWAIYF
TRBJ2-7 | TRBV6-5 | . | many | TGTGCCAGCAGCCTAACCCCACGAAGGCACGAGCAGTACTTC | CASSLTPRRHEQYF
TRBJ1-5 | TRBV5-8 | . | many | TGTGCCAGCATCCCTCGTAGGGCAGAAACCTATCAGCCCCAGCATTTT | CASIPRRAETYQPQHF
TRBJ1-3 | TRBV28 | TRBD1 | many | TGTGCCAGCAGTACAAGGACAGGGCGATCTGGAAACACCATATATTTT | CASSTRTGRSGNTIYF
TRBJ2-7 | TRBV20-1 | . | . | TGCAGTGTGTCGGGACTCCCATCCTACGAGCAGTACTTC | CSVSGLPSYEQYF
TRBJ2-1 | TRBV2 | TRBD2 | many | TGTGCCAGCAGTGAGCGGGGCGGGGGGGCCTCTTTCTCCTACAATGAGCAGTTCTTC | CASSERGGGASFSYNEQFF
TRBJ2-1 | TRBV7-6 | . | . | TGTGCCTGCAGCCCCCGGCACCGGGTCAATGTGCAGTTCTTC | CACSPRHRVNVQFF
TRBJ1-2 | TRBV3-1 | . | many | TGTGCCAGCAGCTGGACTCCCCTCCAGGGGCGCATTAACTATGGCTACACCTTC | CASSWTPLQGRINYGYTF
TRBJ2-1 | TRBV25-1 | . | . | TGTGCCAGCAGTATGATGCGGGGATTTTACAATGAGCAGTTCTTC | CASSMMRGFYNEQFF
TRBJ1-2 | TRBV19 | . | few | TGTGCCAGCAACCTCCCGGGACATACTAACTATGGCTACACCTTC | CASNLPGHTNYGYTF
TRBJ2-2 | TRBV24-1 | . | medium-sized | TGTGCCGGGAAGACACAGAACACCGGGGAGCTGTTTTTT | CAGKTQNTGELFF
TRBJ2-7 | TRBV6-5 | TRBD1 | . | TGTGCCAGCTCCCCCGGGACAGGGTACTACGAGCAGTACTTC | CASSPGTGYYEQYF
TRBJ2-3 | TRBV4-1 | . | many | TGCGCCAGCAGCCAGAGCGTCACAGATACGCAGTATTTT | CASSQSVTDTQYF
TRBJ2-7 | TRBV5-6 | TRBD1 | many | TGTGCCAGCAGCTTCAGGGGGACGCTCCGCTCCGAGCAGTACTTC | CASSFRGTLRSEQYF
TRBJ1-6 | TRBV2 | . | medium-sized | TGTGCCAGCAGTGAAGCCGCTGGTTCACCCCTCCACTTT | CASSEAAGSPLHF
TRBJ1-6 | TRBV18 | . | few | TGTGCCAGCTCAGATCCAGGCTCCTATAATTCACCCCTCCACTTT | CASSDPGSYNSPLHF
TRBJ2-1 | TRBV20-1 | TRBD1 | . | TGCAGTGCTACCTATAAGGGGACAGATACGCAGTTCTTC | CSATYKGTDTQFF
TRBJ2-7 | TRBV7-2 | . | medium-sized | TGTGCCAGCAGCTTATGGGGGTACGAGCAGTACTTC | CASSLWGYEQYF
TRBJ1-2 | TRBV9 | . | . | TGTGCCAGCAGCGCCGGAGGGGGATACAACTATGGCTACACCTTC | CASSAGGGYNYGYTF
TRBJ2-1 | TRBV7-8 | TRBD2 | . | TGTGCCAGCACGATGGGACTAGCGGGAATTCGGTTCTTC | CASTMGLAGIRFF
TRBJ1-4 | TRBV20-1 | TRBD1 | many | TGCAGTGCTCAACTTACAGGGGAAGGAAAACTGTTTTTT | CSAQLTGEGKLFF
TRBJ2-5 | TRBV6-9 | TRBD2 | many | TGTGCCAGTTCCAACGGGGAGGGACTAGCGGGGGAGACCCAGTACTTC | CASSNGEGLAGETQYF
TRBJ2-1 | TRBV20-1 | . | . | TGCAGTGCTAGGGACCTAACCTTTGAGCAGTTCTTC | CSARDLTFEQFF
TRBJ1-6 | TRBV9 | . | . | TGTGCCAGCAGCGCTGGCGGACGGGTTAATTCACCCCTCCACTTT | CASSAGGRVNSPLHF
TRBJ2-6 | TRBV20-1 | TRBD2 | many | TGCAGTGCCCCGGGACTAGCGGGTTTGCTAGGGGGCCCTGGGGCCAACGTCCTGACTTTC | CSAPGLAGLLGGPGANVLTF
TRBJ2-1 | TRBV2 | TRBD1 | . | TGTGCCAGCAGTGGGACAGGGGTCGGTGAGCAGTTCTTC | CASSGTGVGEQFF
TRBJ2-7 | TRBV20-1 | TRBD2 | . | TGCAGTGCAGGGACTAGCGGGGACTACGAGCAGTACTTC | CSAGTSGDYEQYF
TRBJ2-5 | TRBV7-2 | . | . | TGTGCCAGCAGCTTAGATTGGACAGAGACCCAGTACTTC | CASSLDWTETQYF
TRBJ2-6 | TRBV5-1 | . | . | TGCGCCACCCACAGCTTTGGGGCCAACGTCCTGACTTTC | CATHSFGANVLTF
TRBJ1-1 | TRBV9 | . | . | TGTGCCAGCAGCGGATCTATAGCGACTGAAGCTCTCTTT | CASSGSIATEALF
TRBJ2-7 | TRBV18 | TRBD1 | . | TGTGCCAGCTCACCTACCTCCCGTGGGTTTACAGGGGATTCCTCCTACGAGCAGTACTTC | CASSPTSRGFTGDSSYEQYF
TRBJ1-2 | TRBV19 | TRBD1 | few | TGTGCCAGTAGCTATCCCGGGACAGCGTATGGCTACACCTTC | CASSYPGTAYGYTF
TRBJ2-1 | TRBV29-1 | . | . | TGCAGCGTAGAAAACGGGGCCTACAATGAGCAGTTCTTC | CSVENGAYNEQFF
TRBJ2-7 | TRBV29-1 | TRBD2 | once | TGCAGCGTTGGAGGTGCGGGAGGCAGATCGCCGCTCGAGCAGTACTTC | CSVGGAGGRSPLEQYF